The rows below give T cell receptor beta chains drawn from one sample of a study of blood T cell repertoires in COVID-19. The data were produced by immunoSEQ multiplex PCR, yet TCRdb's version contains in-frame clones alone and is incomplete. The sample carries 200,000 to 250,000 clones, about 91% recorded once. The sequenced material came from peripheral blood. These receptors came from a man aged 18 to 30 with active or convalescent COVID-19. Each CDR3 is given with its conserved first and last residue. D genes are given only for firm matches. Clone size is stated in some rows and not others, as once, few, many or a class when expanded.

abundance,j_gene,len,v_gene,d_gene,CDR3nt,CDR3aa
.,TRBJ2-1,17,TRBV12-5,TRBD1,TGTGCTAGTGGTTTGGGGGTCAGACAGGGGGTGTACAATGAGCAGTTCTTC,CASGLGVRQGVYNEQFF
.,TRBJ2-7,18,TRBV5-1,TRBD2,TGCGCCAGCAGCTTGGGGACTAGCGGGAGGGTAGGTCTTGGCGAGCAGTACTTC,CASSLGTSGRVGLGEQYF
once,TRBJ2-6,15,TRBV2,.,TGTGCCAGCAGTGATTCGGGAGCTGGGGCCAACGTCCTGACTTTC,CASSDSGAGANVLTF
.,TRBJ2-1,12,TRBV12-3/TRBV12-4,.,TGTGCCAGCAGTTCGAGCTTGAATGAGCAGTTCTTC,CASSSSLNEQFF
once,TRBJ1-2,12,TRBV6-2/TRBV6-3,.,TGTGCCAGCAGTACACCAAACTATGGCTACACCTTC,CASSTPNYGYTF
once,TRBJ2-7,15,TRBV25-1,TRBD1,TGTGCCAGCAGTGCTTCCGGGACAGACTCCTACGAGCAGTACTTC,CASSASGTDSYEQYF
.,TRBJ2-1,15,TRBV27,TRBD1,TGTGCCAGCAGTTCGTGGACAGGGACCAACAATGAGCAGTTCTTC,CASSSWTGTNNEQFF
.,TRBJ2-3,15,TRBV6-6,TRBD2,TGTGCCAGCAGACCCCCCGTTTCGGGAGGGCCGCAATGGTATTTT,CASRPPVSGGPQWYF
.,TRBJ2-7,14,TRBV5-5,TRBD1,TGTGCCAGCAGCTTCACAGGGGGCGGCGGCGAGCAGTACTTC,CASSFTGGGGEQYF
.,TRBJ1-4,17,TRBV5-6,.,TGTGCCAGCAGCTTGGGCCCACCAGGGTCCCCTAATGAAAAACTGTTTTTT,CASSLGPPGSPNEKLFF
few,TRBJ2-7,14,TRBV20-1,TRBD2,TGCAGTGCTAGTGCGGGACTAGCGGCCTACGAGCAGTACTTC,CSASAGLAAYEQYF
once,TRBJ2-5,12,TRBV29-1,.,TGCAGCGCTGAAAAGGCAGCGGAGACCCAGTACTTC,CSAEKAAETQYF
few,TRBJ1-2,14,TRBV28,.,TGTGCCAGCAGCCTAGACAGTTACCAGCCTGGCTACACCTTC,CASSLDSYQPGYTF
.,TRBJ1-5,11,TRBV12-3/TRBV12-4,.,TGTGCCAGCAGTTCCGATCAGCCCCAGCATTTT,CASSSDQPQHF
.,TRBJ2-7,14,TRBV5-1,TRBD1,TGCGCCAGCAGCTTGTCCGGACAGGGGAACGAGCAGTACTTC,CASSLSGQGNEQYF
.,TRBJ2-1,17,TRBV10-2,TRBD2,TGCGCCAGCGGGCTAGCGGGAGCAGGCGGGTCCTACAATGAGCAGTTCTTC,CASGLAGAGGSYNEQFF
.,TRBJ2-1,16,TRBV7-2,TRBD2,TGTGCCAGCAGCGAAGGACTAGCGGGAGTCTACAATGAGCAGTTCTTC,CASSEGLAGVYNEQFF
.,TRBJ1-1,14,TRBV5-1,.,TGCGCCAGCAGGGGGGGGCAGGTCGGCACTGAAGCTTTCTTT,CASRGGQVGTEAFF
.,TRBJ2-5,14,TRBV19,TRBD2,TGTGCCAGTACCCCGACTAGCGGGAGTGAGACCCAGTACTTC,CASTPTSGSETQYF
few,TRBJ2-7,14,TRBV5-1,.,TGCGCCAGCAGCTCTTGGGGGGGCGGCGACGAGCAGTACTTC,CASSSWGGGDEQYF
.,TRBJ2-1,16,TRBV13,TRBD2,TGTGCCAGCAGCTTAGCCGGGACTAGCGTTTACAATGAGCAGTTCTTC,CASSLAGTSVYNEQFF
.,TRBJ1-2,16,TRBV7-2,TRBD1,TGTGCCAGCAGCACCCGACGGGTCGGACAGGGTCTTGGCTACACCTTC,CASSTRRVGQGLGYTF
.,TRBJ2-1,15,TRBV30,TRBD2,TGTGCCTGGAGCGAGGGGGGACTAGCGGGAGATGAGCAGTTCTTC,CAWSEGGLAGDEQFF
.,TRBJ1-2,15,TRBV9,.,TGTGCCAGCAGCGTAGGAATTGCGGGGAACTATGGCTACACCTTC,CASSVGIAGNYGYTF
.,TRBJ2-5,13,TRBV27,.,TGTGCCAGCAGTTCGGGAAGGCGCGAGACCCAGTACTTC,CASSSGRRETQYF
.,TRBJ1-1,13,TRBV10-1,.,TGCGCCAGCAGTGAGACAGGGAACACTGAAGCTTTCTTT,CASSETGNTEAFF
.,TRBJ1-3,17,TRBV4-3,.,TGCGCCAGCAGCCAAGATTGGCAGGGCGGCTCTGGAAACACCATATATTTT,CASSQDWQGGSGNTIYF
.,TRBJ1-5,13,TRBV7-2,.,TGTGCCAGCGCGGGGCAGAGCAATCAGCCCCAGCATTTT,CASAGQSNQPQHF
.,TRBJ2-1,15,TRBV11-3,.,TGTGCCAGCAGTCCCAGGGTGGGGTCCTACAATGAGCAGTTCTTC,CASSPRVGSYNEQFF
.,TRBJ2-1,14,TRBV6-2/TRBV6-3,.,TGTGCCAGCAGTTTCACCGGGTCTCGAAATGAGCAGTTCTTC,CASSFTGSRNEQFF
.,TRBJ2-7,12,TRBV30,.,TGTGCCTGGACGAGGCAGCCCTACGAGCAGTACTTC,CAWTRQPYEQYF
.,TRBJ2-2,16,TRBV18,.,TGTGCCAGCTCACCAAGGGACATCGCGAACACCGGGGAGCTGTTTTTT,CASSPRDIANTGELFF
.,TRBJ2-7,14,TRBV19,TRBD1,TGTGCCAGTAGTTGGGCAGGGGGCTTCTACGAGCAGTACTTC,CASSWAGGFYEQYF
.,TRBJ2-1,15,TRBV10-2,TRBD2,TGCGCCAGCAGTGACCTTGGCGGGAGGCGGAATGAGCAGTTCTTC,CASSDLGGRRNEQFF
.,TRBJ1-2,14,TRBV7-2,.,TGTGCCAGCAGCGCCTTACCGGGTCGCTATGGCTACACCTTC,CASSALPGRYGYTF
.,TRBJ1-5,15,TRBV27,.,TGTGCCAGCAGTTGGGCAGGCGCTAGCAATCAGCCCCAGCATTTT,CASSWAGASNQPQHF
.,TRBJ1-5,14,TRBV19,TRBD1,TGTGCCAGTACGGAGACAGGGGGTAATCAGCCCCAGCATTTT,CASTETGGNQPQHF
.,TRBJ1-1,16,TRBV11-2,TRBD1,TGTGCCAGCAGCTTAGTTGCGACAGGGGGCTGGGGTGAAGCTTTCTTT,CASSLVATGGWGEAFF
once,TRBJ2-7,19,TRBV5-1,TRBD2,TGCGCCAGCAGCTTGGGGGCCGGGTCAACTAGCGGGGGTCCCTACGAGCAGTACTTC,CASSLGAGSTSGGPYEQYF
few,TRBJ2-7,14,TRBV10-2,.,TGCGCCAGCCATTACGGGGGAACGGGAAGGGAGCAGTACTTC,CASHYGGTGREQYF
.,TRBJ1-1,10,TRBV29-1,.,TGCAGCGTGGTGGACAGTGAAGCTTTCTTT,CSVVDSEAFF
once,TRBJ1-1,12,TRBV29-1,TRBD1,TGCAGCGTTGCCCGACAGGGGTATGAAGCTTTCTTT,CSVARQGYEAFF
few,TRBJ2-2,19,TRBV27,TRBD2,TGTGCCAGCAGTTCCGGACTAGCGGGGGGACTCGCGAACACCGGGGAGCTGTTTTTT,CASSSGLAGGLANTGELFF
.,TRBJ2-7,16,TRBV19,.,TGTGCCAGTAGTATAGGGGGCGTTCGGACAGCCTACGAGCAGTACTTC,CASSIGGVRTAYEQYF
.,TRBJ2-1,17,TRBV11-3,TRBD2,TGTGCCAGCAGCACCGGACTAGCGGGAGCTGGTTACAATGAGCAGTTCTTC,CASSTGLAGAGYNEQFF
.,TRBJ2-2,12,TRBV5-1,.,TGCGCCAGCAGCTTTCAGACCGGGGAGCTGTTTTTT,CASSFQTGELFF